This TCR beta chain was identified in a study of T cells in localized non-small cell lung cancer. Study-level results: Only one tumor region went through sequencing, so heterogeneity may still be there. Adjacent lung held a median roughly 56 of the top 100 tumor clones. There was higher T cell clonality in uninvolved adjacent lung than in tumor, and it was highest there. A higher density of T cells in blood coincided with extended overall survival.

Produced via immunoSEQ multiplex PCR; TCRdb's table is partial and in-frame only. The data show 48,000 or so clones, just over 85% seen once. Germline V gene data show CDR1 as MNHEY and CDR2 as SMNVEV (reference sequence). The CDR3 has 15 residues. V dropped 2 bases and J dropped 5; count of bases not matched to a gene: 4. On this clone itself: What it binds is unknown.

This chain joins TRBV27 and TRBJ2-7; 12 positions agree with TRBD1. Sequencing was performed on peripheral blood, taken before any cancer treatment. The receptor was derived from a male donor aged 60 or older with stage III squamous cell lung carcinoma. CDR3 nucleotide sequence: TGTGCCAGCAGTTTAACCGGGACAGGGGGCCACGAGCAGTACTTC. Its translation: CASSLTGTGGHEQYF.